The 22 T cell receptor beta chains below all came from one sample that was sequenced in a study of cytomegalovirus exposure and HLA in healthy donors. 13 Jbeta primers and 60 Vbeta primers were used for the PCR. Data came from immunoSEQ multiplex PCR; TCRdb stores just in-frame clones and leaves some out. The data show approximately 130,000 clones, with over 70% seen just once and 1.5% held by the top ten. The material sequenced was PBMCs. The source of these receptors is a woman under 30 in good health and CMV-seronegative.

V and J are TRBV6-4 and TRBJ2-1, with TRBD1 matching 8 bases. The CDR3 spans 14 residues. Germline CDR1 is MRHNA and CDR2 is SNTAGT. The junction had 6 bases not matched to a gene; V was cut back by 3 bases and J by 8 bases. The DNA of the CDR3 is TGTGCCAGCAGTGAAGGACAGGGTGGCCATGAGCAGTTCTTC. Translated: CASSEGQGGHEQFF.

With respect to this clone: The same CDR3 is also encoded by other DNA sequences in this sample. The rearrangement links TRBV7-9 to TRBJ2-1; 9 positions agree with TRBD2. Germline CDR1 SEHNR, CDR2 FQNEAQ (reference sequence). V shed 1 base and J 8 bases; nucleotides not matched to a gene: 6. The CDR3 sequence is 15 residues long. The CDR3 here is CASSLVAGGFDEQFF. CDR3 in DNA: TGTGCCAGCAGCTTAGTCGCGGGAGGGTTTGATGAGCAGTTCTTC.

The genes are TRBV5-1 and TRBJ2-1; no definite D call. The CDR3 covers 11 residues. The germline V and J ends were trimmed by 4 bases and 10 bases, with 9 bases remaining between them. CDR1 and CDR2 (germline): SGHRS, YFSETQ. CDR3 in amino acids: CASSGAKEQFF. The CDR3 nucleotides are TGCGCCAGCAGCGGAGCGAAAGAGCAGTTCTTC. Variable domain in full (rest from reference TRBV5-1 and TRBJ2-1): KAGVTQTPRYLIKTRGQQVTLSCSPISGHRSVSWYQQTPGQGLQFLFEYFSETQRNKGNFPGRFSGRQFSNSRSEMNVSTLELGDSALYLCASSGAKEQFFGPGTRLTVL.

About this clone: The sample contains more than one DNA sequence encoding this CDR3. The chain combines TRBV2 with TRBJ1-5; TRBD1 agrees at 9 bases. The V gene end was trimmed by 6 bases and the J gene end by 7 bases; junction bases not matched to a gene: 1. This CDR3 spans 12 amino acids. Germline V gives CDR1 SNHLY, CDR2 FYNNEI. The CDR3 nucleotides read TGTGCCAGCAGCGGGACAGGGCAGCCCCAGCATTTT. It specifies CASSGTGQPQHF.

The CDR3 loop is CASRRDIYQPQHF. CDR3 in DNA: TGTGCCAGCAGAAGGGACATTTATCAGCCCCAGCATTTT. The rearrangement links TRBV2 to TRBJ1-5; possible D gene TRBD1, 6 bases. CDR1 is SNHLY and CDR2 is FYNNEI in the germline V gene. V shed 6 bases and J shed 5 bases, with 11 bases lying between them. This CDR3 contains 13 residues.

The chain recombines TRBV10-3 with TRBJ1-1, with D possibly matching TRBD1 (6 bases). Looked up from germline, CDR1 is ENHRY and CDR2 is SYGVKD. Trimming stripped 3 bases from V and 1 base from J, with 12 bases between. CDR3 length equals 15 residues. CDR3 loop: CAISDGQGSNTEAFF. CDR3 bases: TGTGCCATCAGTGATGGGCAGGGGTCGAACACTGAAGCTTTCTTT.

V gene TRBV5-1 combines with J gene TRBJ1-1; tentative D call: TRBD1 (6 bases). V was cut by 2 bases and J by 7 bases, with 15 bases left in between. CDR3 length: 14 residues. Germline V CDR1 and CDR2: SGHRS, YFSETQ. Written as DNA, the CDR3 is TGCGCCAGCAGCTTAAAACAGGGTTTGAGTGAAGCTTTCTTT. This sequence encodes CASSLKQGLSEAFF.

The CDR3 DNA is TGTGCCAGCAGCTTGGTGGTCTATGGAGAAGATACGCAGTATTTT. Its translation is CASSLVVYGEDTQYF. The chain joins TRBV5-6 to TRBJ2-3; D gene ambiguous. CDR1 is SGHDT, CDR2 YYEEEE, per germline. Trimming removed 0 bases at V and 5 bases at J, with 13 bases between. This CDR3 spans 15 amino acids.

This sequence joins TRBV18 and TRBJ2-3; D is perhaps TRBD1 (6 bases). V dropped 4 bases and J dropped 5 bases, with 10 bases sitting between them. CDR1 is KGHSH, CDR2 LQKENI, per germline. The CDR3 totals 13 residues. This chain's CDR3 is CASSLSTGDTQYF. In DNA form, the CDR3 reads TGTGCCAGCTCACTTTCGACAGGAGATACGCAGTATTTT.

The V call is TRBV7-8, the J call TRBJ1-2; 7 bases align to TRBD1. The CDR3 is 15 amino acids. Trimming cost V 3 bases and J 2 bases; bases outside gene matches: 6. Germline lookup yields CDR1 SGHVS and CDR2 FQNEAQ. The DNA for the CDR3 is TGTGCCAGCAGCTTTACAGGGGCGGTGAACTATGGCTACACCTTC. It specifies CASSFTGAVNYGYTF.

The V call is TRBV29-1, the J call TRBJ2-1; 9 bases are a match to TRBD1. The V gene's germline CDR1 is SQVTM and CDR2 ANQGSEA. This CDR3 has 15 residues. Trimming cost V 6 bases and J 7 bases; bases outside gene matches: 13. In DNA form, the CDR3 reads TGCAGCGTCGCCCAACAGGGGGCAGGGAGGAATGAGCAGTTCTTC. Translation: CSVAQQGAGRNEQFF.

The chain joins TRBV7-8 to TRBJ2-5, with D unresolved. Trimming pared 0 bases from V and 7 bases from J, leaving 6 bases between. CDR3 length equals 12 residues. Looked up from germline, CDR1 is SGHVS and CDR2 is FQNEAQ. In nucleotides, the CDR3 is TGTGCCAGCAGCTTAGCGCCGGGGACCCAGTACTTC. Translated, it gives CASSLAPGTQYF.

The chain combines TRBV6-5 with TRBJ2-7; TRBD2 matches 12 bases. V lost 6 bases and J lost 4; bases outside the gene matches: 4. This CDR3 spans 14 amino acids. In germline, CDR1 is MNHEY, CDR2 SVGAGI. DNA for the CDR3: TGTGCCAGCAGCCTCGGGACTAGCGGGTACGAGCAGTACTTC. Translating gives CASSLGTSGYEQYF.

This chain connects TRBV7-2 to TRBJ2-1; 10 bases are shared with TRBD2. The CDR3 has 17 amino acids. The germline V gene encodes CDR1 SGHTA and CDR2 FQGNSA. Trimming took 1 base from V and 8 from J; bases not matched to a gene: 11. CDR3 nucleotides: TGTGCCAGCAGCTTAGAGGCGCTAGCGGGAGTTATTCATGAGCAGTTCTTC. Protein sequence: CASSLEALAGVIHEQFF.

The rearrangement joins TRBV7-2 to TRBJ2-5; 7 bases line up with TRBD1. With the DNA end fitting TRBJ2-7 better, the J assignment may be wrong. This CDR3 has 17 residues. CDR1 and CDR2 from the germline V gene are SGHTA and FQGNSA. CDR3 in amino acids: CASSLGQYYGSLYEQYF. The CDR3 nucleotides read TGTGCCAGCAGCTTGGGACAGTACTACGGATCTCTCTACGAGCAGTACTTC.

This clone occurred a few times. J is TRBJ1-5 and V is TRBV2, with 9 bases matching TRBD1. The CDR3 is made up of 16 amino acids. CDR1 is SNHLY and CDR2 is FYNNEI in the germline V gene. The J segment lost 6 bases and the V segment lost 8 bases, leaving 14 bases of the junction unmatched. CDR3 loop: CASLDSGTGLSQPQHF. Written as DNA, the CDR3 is TGTGCCAGCCTCGACTCGGGGACAGGGCTAAGTCAGCCCCAGCATTTT.

The V call is TRBV18, the J call TRBJ1-2; 12 nucleotides line up with TRBD1. Germline CDR1 is KGHSH and CDR2 is LQKENI. Trimming took 3 bases from V and 7 from J; bases not matched to a gene: 3. CDR3 length: 14 amino acids. CDR3 loop: CASSPGQGATGYTF. The CDR3 DNA follows: TGTGCCAGCTCACCGGGACAGGGGGCGACTGGCTACACCTTC.

This clone has a single count. The J gene is TRBJ1-5, the V gene TRBV18; TRBD1 is a possible D gene (5 bases). The CDR3 sequence is 16 residues long. Looked up from germline, CDR1 is KGHSH and CDR2 is LQKENI. Trimming shortened V by 1 base and J by 3 bases, and 13 bases separated the two germline ends. CDR3 sequence: CASSPRREGYNQPQHF. In DNA form, the CDR3 reads TGTGCCAGCTCACCACGGCGGGAGGGGTACAATCAGCCCCAGCATTTT.

This clone was seen only a few times. The V gene is TRBV11-2, the J gene TRBJ1-1; 7 positions match TRBD1. The length of the CDR3 is 15 residues. V was pared by 6 bases and J by 1 base, with 8 bases of the junction left unmatched. Germline lookup yields CDR1 SGHAT and CDR2 FQNNGV. The CDR3 spells CASSRQGTKNTEAFF. Written as DNA, the CDR3 is TGTGCCAGCAGTCGACAGGGCACTAAGAACACTGAAGCTTTCTTT.

V and J are TRBV4-3 and TRBJ1-2; D gene uncertain. This CDR3 region has 15 residues. The ends were cut back, 0 bases at V and 4 bases at J, with 12 bases in the middle. Germline V gene sequence: CDR1 LGHNA, CDR2 YSLEER. CDR3 in DNA: TGCGCCAGCAGCCAAGATTGGGAGGGCGGCTATGGCTACACCTTC. This gives the protein CASSQDWEGGYGYTF.

The J gene is TRBJ2-5, the V gene TRBV21-1; whether TRBD1, the table's D call, matches the DNA was not checked. The J call is doubtful: the DNA matches TRBJ2-7 better. TRBV21-1 is described as a pseudogene. This CDR3 is built from 17 residues. The CDR3, as DNA: TGTGCCAGCAGCAAGATCCTTATCCCGGGACAGGGGTACGAGCAGTACTTC. It yields the protein CASSKILIPGQGYEQYF.

In its sample, this clone was seen once. The chain carries TRBV5-4 and TRBJ2-2; D is ambiguous. From germline, CDR1 is SGHNT and CDR2 YYREEE (reference sequence). This CDR3 is built from 15 residues. Trimming shortened V by 4 bases and J by 0 bases, and 10 bases separated the two germline ends. In DNA, the CDR3 is TGTGCCAGCAGCCCGCTAGACCCGAACACCGGGGAGCTGTTTTTT. It specifies CASSPLDPNTGELFF. The full variable domain, in which reference TRBV5-4 and TRBJ2-2 provide the parts outside the CDR3, is ETGVTQSPTHLIKTRGQQVTLRCSSQSGHNTVSWYQQALGQGPQFIFQYYREEENGRGNFPPRFSGLQFPNYSSELNVNALELDDSALYLCASSPLDPNTGELFFGEGSRLTVL.